The sequence of this T cell receptor beta chain was determined in a study of technical replicates of blood from several donors. The CDR3 consists of 13 residues. V was shortened by 3 bases and J by 8 bases, with 11 bases between the two germline ends. Germline assignment: CDR1 LGHNA and CDR2 YNFKEQ. Using immunoSEQ multiplex PCR, the repertoire was profiled, and TCRdb retains in-frame clones only, with some absent. The sample shows under 75,000 clones, 80% to 95% of them seen only once. The sequenced sample consisted of PBMCs. The TCR was taken from a human donor in good health. Some clones in this sample may be carry-over from other donors' samples. The chain has TRBV4-2 and TRBJ1-5; no firm D call. CDR3 in DNA: TGTGCCAGCAGCCATGGACTAATAGAGCCCCAGCATTTT. Amino acids: CASSHGLIEPQHF.